This TCR beta chain appears in the sequencing data of a study of regulatory T cells in long-lasting Graves disease. Germline-derived CDR1 and CDR2 are SQVTM and ANQGSEA. V was cut by 1 base and J by 6 bases, with 7 bases left in between. The CDR3 has 12 amino acids. This clonotype came up many times. To make TCR beta libraries, researchers used iRepertoire HTBI primers and Arm-PCR of CDR3 regions. TCRdb processed the multiplex PCR reads anew with MiXCR; each CDR3 protein has one entry. In the table there are 400,000 to 550,000 distinct CDR3 sequences, about 15% of which are singletons. Specified time point: newly diagnosed GD, antithyroid drugs for less than 3 months. Generation of the TCR library employed RNA extracted from PBMCs. Separately, the same data were catalogued under a study of T cells in Graves' hyperthyroidism and ophthalmopathy. Per that paper: With a duration under 2 months, the hyperthyroidism was newly diagnosed in patients aged 18 to 65. First-round RT-PCR with HTBI primers amplified the TCR CDR3 region.

The source material was peripheral blood mononuclear cells (PBMCs), sampled at new diagnosis, from a patient treated with antithyroid drugs. V and J are TRBV29-1 and TRBJ2-1; D gene uncertain. This clonotype originated in a young woman with Graves disease. The CDR3 DNA follows: TGCAGCGTTGAAGCTGGGGTCAATGAGCAGTTCTTC. It yields the protein CSVEAGVNEQFF.